These 22 T cell receptor beta chains share one sample of origin, sequenced in a study of OX40 agonist ivuxolimab in advanced cancers. Sequenced by immunoSEQ multiplex PCR; TCRdb stores in-frame clones only, minus some. Of approximately 20,000 clones in the sample, about 83% were seen once. Sequenced material: CD4+ or CD8+ T cells sorted from blood, taken in a trial of the OX40 agonist ivuxolimab. The receptors here all came from an adult with an advanced solid tumor such as melanoma, head and neck, liver or kidney cancer.

Only a few counts were recorded for this clone. This chain's CDR3 is CASSPPGQGVEKLFF. In DNA form, the CDR3 reads TGTGCCAGCAGTCCCCCGGGACAGGGGGTTGAAAAACTGTTTTTT. J is TRBJ1-4 and V is TRBV6-1; 11 bases line up with TRBD1. This CDR3 spans 15 amino acids. Looked up from germline, CDR1 is MNHNS and CDR2 is SASEGT. V lost 5 bases, J lost 7 bases, and 6 bases stayed unmatched.

This sequence joins TRBV2 and TRBJ1-2; TRBD1 is a possible D gene (5 bases). Between the trimmed V and J ends, which lost 4 bases and 4 bases, there was a span of 10 bases. Germline V gene sequence: CDR1 SNHLY, CDR2 FYNNEI. This CDR3 has 13 amino acids. This chain's CDR3 is CASSAVGGYGYTF. In DNA, the CDR3 is TGTGCCAGCAGTGCGGTGGGGGGCTATGGCTACACCTTC.

This chain links TRBV7-6 with TRBJ1-4; tentatively, D is TRBD1 (5 bases). The CDR3 runs 16 residues. CDR1 and CDR2 from the germline V gene are SGHVS and FNYEAQ. V was shortened by 1 base and J by 6 bases, with 15 bases between the two germline ends. The CDR3 nucleotides read TGTGCCAGCAGCTTAGTAACAGGAGGGACCCATGAAAAACTGTTTTTT. Amino acid sequence: CASSLVTGGTHEKLFF. Full variable domain (missing parts from reference TRBV7-6 and TRBJ1-4): GAGVSQSPRYKVTKRGQDVALRCDPISGHVSLYWYRQALGQGPEFLTYFNYEAQQDKSGLPNDRFSAERPEGSISTLTIQRTEQRDSAMYRCASSLVTGGTHEKLFFGSGTQLSVL.

This chain connects TRBV6-1 to TRBJ2-7, with 8 bases identical to TRBD2. The CDR3 is 15 residues long. Trimming cost V 7 bases and J 6 bases; bases outside gene matches: 14. Germline V lookup: CDR1 MNHNS, CDR2 SASEGT. CDR3 amino acids: CASTEGGLGGLEQYF. DNA for the CDR3: TGTGCCAGCACCGAGGGGGGACTAGGAGGTCTCGAGCAGTACTTC.

This chain joins TRBV6-4 and TRBJ1-6; 7 bases are a match to TRBD1. The CDR3 has 15 residues. Germline V gene data show CDR1 as MRHNA and CDR2 as SNTAGT. Losses at the gene ends were 9 bases for V and 4 bases for J; bases not matched to a gene: 9. CDR3 sequence: CASLVLTGYNSPLHF. The DNA of the CDR3 is TGTGCCAGTCTCGTTTTGACAGGGTATAATTCACCCCTCCACTTT.

The chain carries TRBV9 and TRBJ1-6; no definite D call. V was clipped by 3 bases and J by 16 bases, with 23 bases between them. In germline, CDR1 is SGDLS, CDR2 YYNGEE. The CDR3 contains 15 residues. CDR3 sequence reads: CASSGVQQGGVGLHF. CDR3 DNA: TGTGCCAGCAGCGGCGTCCAACAAGGCGGGGTTGGGCTCCACTTT. The full variable domain, its missing parts supplied by reference TRBV9 and TRBJ1-6, is DSGVTQTPKHLITATGQRVTLRCSPRSGDLSVYWYQQSLDQGLQFLIQYYNGEERAKGNILERFSAQQFPDLHSELNLSSLELGDSALYFCASSGVQQGGVGLHFGNGTRLTVT.

V is TRBV6-6 and J is TRBJ2-1; 10 nucleotides agree with TRBD1. CDR1 is MNHNY and CDR2 is SVGAGI in the germline V gene (reference sequence). The CDR3 contains 14 residues. Trimming at V came to 5 bases and at J to 8 bases, leaving 6 bases not matched to a gene. Here the CDR3 reads CASSQGQGLDEQFF. CDR3 DNA sequence: TGTGCCAGCAGTCAGGGACAGGGGCTCGATGAGCAGTTCTTC.

This clone was counted between two and nine times. V gene TRBV6-5 combines with J gene TRBJ1-5; D is perhaps TRBD1 (5 bases). V was shortened by 7 bases and J by 3 bases, with 16 bases between the two germline ends. This CDR3 is built from 15 residues. Germline lookup yields CDR1 MNHEY and CDR2 SVGAGI. The DNA for the CDR3 is TGTGCCAGCAACCCAGCGGAGGGGTTCAATCAGCCCCAGCATTTT. Its protein is CASNPAEGFNQPQHF.

This rearrangement joins TRBV28 to TRBJ2-7; no clear D gene. This CDR3 spans 13 amino acids. Looked up from germline, CDR1 is MDHEN and CDR2 is SYDVKM. V lost 8 bases and J lost 4, with 15 bases in between. This CDR3 reads CASLGQTNYEQYF. CDR3 sequence (DNA): TGTGCCAGCCTAGGGCAGACCAATTACGAGCAGTACTTC.

CDR3 protein: CASSYLSGEAFF. The CDR3 DNA is TGTGCCAGCAGTTACCTCTCGGGGGAAGCTTTCTTT. The genes are TRBV6-5 and TRBJ1-1; D unresolved. The CDR3 is 12 amino acids. V dropped 2 bases and J dropped 8 bases, with 9 bases sitting between them. Germline CDR1 reads MNHEY; CDR2 reads SVGAGI.

The V gene is TRBV19, the J gene TRBJ1-1; perhaps TRBD1 as D (6 bases). Trimming cost V 6 bases and J 4 bases, with 12 bases left between them. Germline V gives CDR1 LNHDA, CDR2 SQIVND (reference sequence). The CDR3 loop spans 13 amino acids. CDR3 nucleotide sequence: TGTGCCAGTAGGCTAGGGGGAGGCACTGAAGCTTTCTTT. Translating gives CASRLGGGTEAFF. The full variable domain, rest sourced from reference TRBV19 and TRBJ1-1, is DGGITQSPKYLFRKEGQNVTLSCEQNLNHDAMYWYRQDPGQGLRLIYYSQIVNDFQKGDIAEGYSVSREKKESFPLTVTSAQKNPTAFYLCASRLGGGTEAFFGQGTRLTVV.

The chain combines TRBV6-5 with TRBJ2-7, with D possibly being TRBD1 (6 bases). Trimming took 6 bases from V and 3 from J, leaving 9 bases between them. Germline CDR1 and CDR2: MNHEY and SVGAGI. The CDR3 has 12 amino acids. In DNA, the CDR3 is TGTGCCAGCAGGACCAGGGGCTACGAGCAGTACTTC. Amino acids: CASRTRGYEQYF.

The gene calls are TRBV4-1 and TRBJ1-1; maybe TRBD1 (5 bases). Between the trimmed V and J ends, which lost 4 bases and 1 base, there was a span of 7 bases. Germline values: CDR1 MGHRA, CDR2 YSYEKL. The CDR3 spans 13 residues. This CDR3 is CASSLGGNTEAFF. The CDR3 region has the DNA TGCGCCAGCAGCCTCGGGGGGAACACTGAAGCTTTCTTT.

This clone was found a few times. The rearrangement uses TRBV6-1 and TRBJ2-7; possible D gene TRBD2, 5 bases. The V gene's germline CDR1 is MNHNS and CDR2 SASEGT. The V gene lost 1 base and the J gene lost 6 bases, with 7 bases spanning the gap. This CDR3 comprises 12 residues. The CDR3 here is CASSEVGGEQYF. Written as DNA, the CDR3 is TGTGCCAGCAGTGAAGTTGGAGGCGAGCAGTACTTC.

The CDR3 region is CASSTGGAGQKLFF. The DNA for the CDR3 is TGTGCCAGCAGTACAGGGGGAGCGGGGCAAAAACTGTTTTTT. The genes are TRBV6-6 and TRBJ1-4; 8 bases map to TRBD1. The V segment lost 5 bases and the J segment 9 bases; nucleotides outside the gene matches: 8. The CDR3 runs to 14 residues. Germline CDR1 reads MNHNY; CDR2 reads SVGAGI (reference sequence).

The chain recombines TRBV4-2 with TRBJ2-1; possibly TRBD1 for D (6 bases). V lost 1 base and J lost 0, with 10 bases in between. The CDR3 covers 16 residues. Germline CDR1 reads LGHNA; CDR2 reads YNFKEQ. The CDR3 DNA reads as TGTGCCAGCAGCCAAGTACGAGGGGGCTCCTACAATGAGCAGTTCTTC. Its protein product is CASSQVRGGSYNEQFF.

In its sample, this clone was seen once. CDR3 sequence (DNA): TGTGCCAGCAGCGACACATCGTACACAGATACGCAGTATTTT. Its protein is CASSDTSYTDTQYF. The chain links TRBV7-9 to TRBJ2-3; D remains unclear. The germline CDR1 and CDR2 sequences are SEHNR and FQNEAQ (reference sequence). V lost 5 bases to trimming and J lost 2 bases, with 11 bases between them. The CDR3 sequence is 14 residues long.

The J gene is TRBJ1-2, the V gene TRBV4-1; D ambiguous. In germline, CDR1 is MGHRA, CDR2 YSYEKL. Trimming pared 0 bases from V and 1 base from J, leaving 9 bases between. CDR3 length: 15 residues. The CDR3 here is CASSQDFGRNYGYTF. The CDR3 nucleotides read TGCGCCAGCAGCCAAGACTTTGGTCGTAACTATGGCTACACCTTC.

The chain carries TRBV4-1 and TRBJ2-7; maybe TRBD2 (6 bases). The germline V gene encodes CDR1 MGHRA and CDR2 YSYEKL. V lost 6 bases and J 4 bases, leaving 13 bases between the germline ends. CDR3 size: 13 residues. The CDR3 sequence is CASSASAGYEQYF. The CDR3 DNA follows: TGCGCCAGCAGTGCTTCGGCGGGATACGAGCAGTACTTC.

The chain is built from TRBV13 and TRBJ1-2, with D hard to call. V lost 5 bases to trimming and J lost 6 bases, with 16 bases between them. This CDR3 is built from 14 residues. CDR1 and CDR2 (germline): PRHDT, FYEKMQ (reference sequence). This chain's CDR3 is CASSPYWGVDGYTF. The CDR3 DNA follows: TGTGCCAGCAGCCCATATTGGGGTGTAGATGGCTACACCTTC. Drawing the rest from reference TRBV13 and TRBJ1-2, the complete variable domain is AAGVIQSPRHLIKEKRETATLKCYPIPRHDTVYWYQQGPGQDPQFLISFYEKMQSDKGSIPDRFSAQQFSDYHSELNMSSLELGDSALYFCASSPYWGVDGYTFGSGTRLTVV.

The chain has TRBV5-8 and TRBJ2-3, with unresolved D. The germline gives CDR1 SGHTS, CDR2 YDEGEE. This CDR3 has 15 amino acids. V was pared by 0 bases and J by 1 base, with 9 bases between. This CDR3 reads CASSLGSWGTDTQYF. CDR3 DNA sequence: TGTGCCAGCAGCTTGGGGTCTTGGGGCACAGATACGCAGTATTTT.

This sequence joins TRBV28 and TRBJ1-1; no clear D. Germline lookup yields CDR1 MDHEN and CDR2 SYDVKM. The V and J ends lost 6 bases and 0 bases respectively, with 5 bases between them. The CDR3 sequence is 12 residues long. CDR3 DNA sequence: TGTGCCAGCAGACAGATGAACACTGAAGCTTTCTTT. Translating it yields CASRQMNTEAFF.